A selection of T cell receptor beta chains follows, all from one sample in a study of a mutant IDH1 vaccine in newly diagnosed glioma. Profiled with immunoSEQ multiplex PCR; TCRdb holds only in-frame clones, not every one. The data hold tens of thousands of clones, with less than 90% observed a single time. These receptors have no identified antigens. The sequencing used PBMCs, collected from a glioma patient whose treatment included an IDH1 peptide vaccine. These receptors came from a man aged 25-45 years with glioma. CDR3s include the opening cysteine and the closing phenylalanine or tryptophan. The D gene is left open where the match is weak. Some rows mark clone size as missing; the rest say once, few, many or name a class of expanded clone.

D gene	J gene	V gene	CDR3 length	clone size	CDR3 protein	CDR3 DNA
.	TRBJ2-5	TRBV13	13	.	CASSFNSQETQYF	TGTGCCAGCAGCTTTAACAGCCAAGAGACCCAGTACTTC
.	TRBJ2-7	TRBV30	13	.	CAWSAGQTYEQYF	TGTGCCTGGAGTGCTGGACAGACCTACGAGCAGTACTTC
TRBD2	TRBJ2-1	TRBV7-9	18	.	CASSLGELAGGPSVEQFF	TGTGCCAGCAGCTTAGGTGAACTAGCGGGGGGCCCTTCCGTTGAGCAGTTCTTC
.	TRBJ2-2	TRBV6-1	13	.	CASSGTNTGELFF	TGTGCCAGCAGTGGAACGAACACCGGGGAGCTGTTTTTT
.	TRBJ1-6	TRBV13	14	.	CASSRGQYNSPLHF	TGTGCCAGCAGCCGAGGACAGTATAATTCACCCCTCCACTTT
.	TRBJ1-2	TRBV6-5	16	.	CASSYGRVSESYGYTF	TGTGCCAGCAGTTATGGCCGGGTCTCAGAATCCTATGGCTACACCTTC
.	TRBJ2-1	TRBV7-2	11	.	CASSLTRREFF	TGTGCCAGCAGCCTGACTAGACGGGAGTTCTTC
.	TRBJ1-2	TRBV5-1	15	.	CASTKDGGPNYGYTF	TGCGCCAGCACCAAGGACGGGGGCCCTAACTATGGCTACACCTTC
TRBD1	TRBJ1-2	TRBV5-4	14	once	CASSFRQGYYGYTF	TGTGCCAGCAGCTTCCGACAGGGCTACTATGGCTACACCTTC
.	TRBJ2-2	TRBV5-8	14	.	CASSFTQSTGELFF	TGTGCCAGCAGCTTTACACAGTCCACCGGGGAGCTGTTTTTT
.	TRBJ2-2	TRBV11-2	15	.	CASSRSTDQSGELFF	TGTGCCAGCAGCCGTTCCACTGATCAGTCCGGGGAGCTGTTTTTT
.	TRBJ2-1	TRBV4-1	15	.	CASSQDRAGENEQFF	TGCGCCAGCAGCCAAGATCGGGCAGGTGAAAATGAGCAGTTCTTC
TRBD2	TRBJ2-3	TRBV19	15	.	CASRGLAGGTDTQYF	TGTGCCAGTAGGGGACTAGCGGGGGGCACAGATACGCAGTATTTT
.	TRBJ2-1	TRBV12-5	14	.	CASGPGGPYNEQFF	TGTGCTAGTGGGCCAGGGGGGCCATACAATGAGCAGTTCTTC
TRBD1	TRBJ2-7	TRBV2	16	.	CASSGIRGQGSYEQYF	TGTGCCAGCAGTGGTATTAGGGGACAGGGATCTTACGAGCAGTACTTC
.	TRBJ1-1	TRBV2	14	few	CASRTGHTNTEAFF	TGTGCCAGTAGGACGGGACATACGAACACTGAAGCTTTCTTT
.	TRBJ1-2	TRBV2	15	.	CASTLTDTNLPGYTF	TGTGCCAGCACCCTCACCGACACCAATTTGCCGGGCTACACCTTC
.	TRBJ2-1	TRBV5-4	14	.	CASSLGGGWKEQFF	TGTGCCAGCAGCTTGGGAGGGGGGTGGAAAGAGCAGTTCTTC
.	TRBJ2-7	TRBV5-6	13	.	CASSFTLGYEQYF	TGTGCCAGCAGCTTCACCCTCGGATACGAGCAGTACTTC
.	TRBJ2-7	TRBV2	14	.	CASSEDYRAYEQYF	TGTGCCAGCAGTGAAGATTACAGGGCCTACGAGCAGTACTTC
.	TRBJ2-5	TRBV6-5	12	.	CASSYGSETQYF	TGTGCCAGCAGTTATGGGTCAGAGACCCAGTACTTC
.	TRBJ2-3	TRBV9	14	.	CASSPTPPTDTQYF	TGTGCCAGCAGCCCCACTCCCCCCACAGATACGCAGTATTTT
.	TRBJ2-1	TRBV5-6	17	.	CASSLRQATLSYNEQFF	TGTGCCAGCAGCCTGCGTCAGGCGACCCTCTCCTACAATGAGCAGTTCTTC
TRBD1	TRBJ2-1	TRBV27	15	.	CASSSGQGVYDEQFF	TGTGCCAGCAGTTCGGGACAGGGGGTGTATGATGAGCAGTTCTTC
TRBD2	TRBJ2-2	TRBV19	13	.	CASSVRGTGELFF	TGTGCCAGTAGTGTGCGGGGGACCGGGGAGCTGTTTTTT
.	TRBJ2-1	TRBV10-2	13	.	CASSMARYNEQFF	TGCGCCAGCAGTATGGCCCGCTACAATGAGCAGTTCTTC